The rows below give T cell receptor beta chains drawn from one sample of a study of Ad26.COV2.S vaccination and SARS-CoV-2 variants. Sequencing used immunoSEQ multiplex PCR; TCRdb keeps in-frame clones, though not all of them. Among fewer than 400,000 clones listed, 70% to 90% were seen once. The source material was peripheral blood, sampled in a trial of Ad26.COV2.S vaccine versus placebo. These TCRs come from a person between 18 and 59 years old who received the Ad26.COV2.S COVID-19 vaccine or a placebo. The CDR3 runs from the conserved cysteine through the conserved F or W. A D gene is named only where the DNA matches it firmly. The size entry is marked missing in some rows and otherwise reads once, few, many or a size class.

CDR3nt,CDR3aa,abundance,j_gene,d_gene,v_gene
TGTGCCAGCAAGGTCGAGGGGATAGACAATGAGCAGTTCTTC,CASKVEGIDNEQFF,once,TRBJ2-1,-,TRBV2
TGTGCCAGCTCACCATCACTAGCGGGGGACCTCTCCTACAATGAGCAGTTCTTC,CASSPSLAGDLSYNEQFF,-,TRBJ2-1,TRBD2,TRBV18
TGTGCCAGTAGTCCTCACAGGTCGGGGGAGCAGTTCTTC,CASSPHRSGEQFF,-,TRBJ2-1,-,TRBV19
TGCGCCAGCAGCTTGACAGGGTCCCGCTCCGGGGAGCTGTTTTTT,CASSLTGSRSGELFF,-,TRBJ2-2,-,TRBV5-1
TGTGCCAGCAGTTTTTCCCTGAAGGGGGCAGTCGACGAGCAGTACTTC,CASSFSLKGAVDEQYF,once,TRBJ2-7,TRBD1,TRBV2
TGTGCCAGCAGACCTCGGGGCAGGGGAGGCTCACCCCTCCACTTT,CASRPRGRGGSPLHF,-,TRBJ1-6,-,TRBV5-6
TGTGCCAGCAGCTTTACAGAGACAGTCTCTGGGGCCAACGTCCTGACTTTC,CASSFTETVSGANVLTF,-,TRBJ2-6,-,TRBV7-9
TGTGCCAGCAGTTACTCGAAGGGTACCAATCAGCCCCAGCATTTT,CASSYSKGTNQPQHF,-,TRBJ1-5,-,TRBV6-5
TGTGCCAGCAGCTTATCTCACGTCTATAATTCACCCCTCCACTTT,CASSLSHVYNSPLHF,once,TRBJ1-6,-,TRBV7-2
TGCGCCAGCAGTGACTTAAACAGGGATGACTATGGCTACACCTTC,CASSDLNRDDYGYTF,-,TRBJ1-2,-,TRBV10-2
TGTGCCAGCAGGGGACTAGCGGGGGGCACCGGGGAGCTGTTTTTT,CASRGLAGGTGELFF,-,TRBJ2-2,TRBD2,TRBV6-5
TGCGCCAGCAGTCCGGGACTAGCGACGGGGGAGCTGTTTTTT,CASSPGLATGELFF,-,TRBJ2-2,TRBD2,TRBV10-2
TGCGCCAGCAGCTTGGGACAGGGAGCTGAGCAGTTCTTC,CASSLGQGAEQFF,once,TRBJ2-1,TRBD1,TRBV5-1
TGCGCCAGCAGCCAAGCGAACAGCAACTATGGCTACACCTTC,CASSQANSNYGYTF,once,TRBJ1-2,-,TRBV4-3
TGCACCAGCAGCCAAGGCGGGACAGAACTGGACGTGGGAAACACCATATATTTT,CTSSQGGTELDVGNTIYF,once,TRBJ1-3,-,TRBV1
TGTGCCATCAGAAGGGGGCAGGATACGAACACTGAAGCTTTCTTT,CAIRRGQDTNTEAFF,-,TRBJ1-1,TRBD1,TRBV10-3
TGTGCCAGCAGCCCACCGGGGCAATCGAACACCGGGGAGCTGTTTTTT,CASSPPGQSNTGELFF,few,TRBJ2-2,-,TRBV5-4
TGTGCCACCAGCAGAGGTGAGGGACTCCTGGGCTACACCTTC,CATSRGEGLLGYTF,-,TRBJ1-2,-,TRBV15
TGCGCCAGCAGCCAAGAACAGCAGGGGGCGAGGAACACCGGGGAGCTGTTTTTT,CASSQEQQGARNTGELFF,-,TRBJ2-2,TRBD1,TRBV4-3
TGCGCCAGCAGTGGAGGAGTCGGGGAGACTGAAGCTTTCTTT,CASSGGVGETEAFF,-,TRBJ1-1,-,TRBV10-1
TGTGCCAGCAGCCGGACAAACCGCGGCGGTGAGCAGTTCTTC,CASSRTNRGGEQFF,-,TRBJ2-1,-,TRBV6-5
TGTGCCAGTAGTAATAGCGGGGGCTATTCCACCGGGGAGCTGTTTTTT,CASSNSGGYSTGELFF,-,TRBJ2-2,TRBD2,TRBV19
TGTGCCAGCTCACGGAAGGCGGACCTCTACAATGAGCAGTTCTTC,CASSRKADLYNEQFF,-,TRBJ2-1,-,TRBV18
TGTGCCAGCAGTCTCCAGGGGGGACCTGAAGCTTTCTTT,CASSLQGGPEAFF,-,TRBJ1-1,TRBD1,TRBV11-2
TGTGCCAGCAGCTTAGAGAGATCGCATGAGCAGTTCTTC,CASSLERSHEQFF,-,TRBJ2-1,-,TRBV7-2
TGTGCCAGCAGCCCTCAGGGGAGGGCTGGAAACACCATATATTTT,CASSPQGRAGNTIYF,few,TRBJ1-3,-,TRBV11-2
TGTGCCAGCAGACAGGTCAATCAGCCCCAGCATTTT,CASRQVNQPQHF,-,TRBJ1-5,-,TRBV6-5
TGTGCCAGCAGTAGGGGCGGCTACGAGCAGTACTTC,CASSRGGYEQYF,-,TRBJ2-7,-,TRBV6-5
TGTGCCAGCAGCTTACCGACCGGGGAGCTGTTTTTT,CASSLPTGELFF,-,TRBJ2-2,-,TRBV7-6
TGTGCCAGCAGTTTGCGTTCTCCAAAGGGCAACTATGGCTACACCTTC,CASSLRSPKGNYGYTF,-,TRBJ1-2,-,TRBV27
TGTGCCAGTAGTCAATTCTATAGCAATCAGCCCCAGCATTTT,CASSQFYSNQPQHF,-,TRBJ1-5,-,TRBV19
TGTGCCAGCTCCGGGGGCAAGCAAGAGACCCAGTACTTC,CASSGGKQETQYF,-,TRBJ2-5,-,TRBV18
TGTGCCAGTAGTATAGACCTGGGACGGGGGACTTTTACTGAAGCTTTCTTT,CASSIDLGRGTFTEAFF,-,TRBJ1-1,-,TRBV19
TGTGCCAGCAGCGAGACAGGGGGCCGGGGGAGGAAGACCCAGTACTTC,CASSETGGRGRKTQYF,-,TRBJ2-5,TRBD1,TRBV7-9
TGTGCCAGCAGCCATTCATGGAATGAAAAACTGTTTTTT,CASSHSWNEKLFF,few,TRBJ1-4,-,TRBV14
TGCAGTGCTACTGATCCGGGACAGGGCCATGGTGAGCAGTTCTTC,CSATDPGQGHGEQFF,-,TRBJ2-1,TRBD1,TRBV20-1
TGTGCCAGCAGTTCCCCCGAGACAGGGAATGAAAAACTGTTTTTT,CASSSPETGNEKLFF,-,TRBJ1-4,TRBD1,TRBV27
TGCGCCAGCAGCCTGCGACGTGTGGGGATCTCCTACAATGAGCAGTTCTTC,CASSLRRVGISYNEQFF,-,TRBJ2-1,-,TRBV5-1
TGCGCCAGCAGCCAAGTTGGACTAGCGGGGCAGTATTTT,CASSQVGLAGQYF,-,TRBJ2-3,TRBD2,TRBV4-1
TGCGCCAGCAGCTTGGAGGGAGAATCACCCCTCCACTTT,CASSLEGESPLHF,-,TRBJ1-6,-,TRBV5-1
TGTGCTAGCAGCTTAGATGAGAGGGGCTCGGACACCGGGGAGCTGTTTTTT,CASSLDERGSDTGELFF,-,TRBJ2-2,-,TRBV7-7
TGTGCCACCAGTGATGAGGGACAGGGGGCTGGAAACACCATATATTTT,CATSDEGQGAGNTIYF,-,TRBJ1-3,TRBD1,TRBV24-1
TGTGCCAGCAGCCCAAGAGAGACCCAGTACTTC,CASSPRETQYF,-,TRBJ2-5,-,TRBV11-2
TGTGCCAGCAGTTTCGGCACCCCCAACATTCAGTACTTC,CASSFGTPNIQYF,-,TRBJ2-4,-,TRBV12-3/TRBV12-4
TGTGCCAGCAGCCCCCGCGAGACCCAGTACTTC,CASSPRETQYF,-,TRBJ2-5,-,TRBV6-6
TGTGCCAGCAGCCAAGGAGGGTACCGACAGCACTATGGCTACACCTTC,CASSQGGYRQHYGYTF,-,TRBJ1-2,-,TRBV3-1/TRBV3-2
TGTGCCAGCAGCCCCCATAGGCTAGCGGGGGCCAATGAGCAGTTCTTC,CASSPHRLAGANEQFF,few,TRBJ2-1,TRBD2,TRBV7-8
TGTGCCAGCAGATTTGGACAGGGCGGCACTGAAGCTTTCTTT,CASRFGQGGTEAFF,-,TRBJ1-1,TRBD1,TRBV6-5
TGTGCCAGCAGCTTCCAAGGCGCCTATAATTCACCCCTCCACTTT,CASSFQGAYNSPLHF,-,TRBJ1-6,-,TRBV5-4
TGTGCCAGCAGTGATTTGCAGGGTGATATAACCTACGAGCAGTACTTC,CASSDLQGDITYEQYF,-,TRBJ2-7,-,TRBV6-1
TGTGCCAGCAGCTTGGGGGACAGAGTCTTTTATGGCTACACCTTC,CASSLGDRVFYGYTF,-,TRBJ1-2,TRBD1,TRBV5-6
TGTGCCAGCAGTGTAGGGACAGGGGCGAACGGGGAGCTGTTTTTT,CASSVGTGANGELFF,-,TRBJ2-2,TRBD1,TRBV27
TGCGCCAGCAGCCAAGAGGAACGGCACCCTGGAAACACCATATATTTT,CASSQEERHPGNTIYF,-,TRBJ1-3,-,TRBV4-3
TGCGCCAGCAGCTTGGGACAGGGAGGGGACGAGCAGTACTTC,CASSLGQGGDEQYF,-,TRBJ2-7,-,TRBV5-1